Below, 17 T cell receptor beta chains from the same sample are listed, as sequenced in a study of blood T cell repertoires in COVID-19 (dated by TCRdb to between 2020 and 2021). The method was the immunoSEQ multiplex PCR assay. Not all clones reach the TCRdb copy of this immuneACCESS table, which keeps in-frame sequences only. Checked studies attribute under half of the gap to unresolved V genes and leave the rest unexplained. This sample has approximately 170,000 clones in its table, and less than 90% of those were observed once. Clones ranked in the top ten supply approximately 4% of the sample. The sequenced sample consisted of peripheral blood. All receptors derive from a woman between 65 and 79 years old with acute or convalescent COVID-19.

The chain joins TRBV11-2 to TRBJ2-1, with a tentative D call TRBD2 (6 bases). From germline, CDR1 is SGHAT and CDR2 FQNNGV. V was pared by 2 bases and J by 3 bases, with 17 bases between. The CDR3 loop spans 17 amino acids. CDR3 nucleotides: TGTGCCAGCAGCTTAAAGGTCCACGAGACTAGCTACAATGAGCAGTTCTTC. It translates to CASSLKVHETSYNEQFF.

This chain uses TRBV28 with TRBJ2-5; TRBD1 aligns across 7 bases. The V gene end was trimmed by 4 bases and the J gene end by 1 base; junction bases not matched to a gene: 9. The CDR3 runs 16 residues. Germline lookup yields CDR1 MDHEN and CDR2 SYDVKM. This CDR3 is CASSSTYRDSQETQYF. For the CDR3, the DNA is TGTGCCAGCAGTTCCACCTACCGGGACAGCCAAGAGACCCAGTACTTC.

The chain joins TRBV4-3 to TRBJ2-5; TRBD2 might be the D (6 bases). Trimming pared 3 bases from V and 5 bases from J, leaving 10 bases between. The CDR3 extends over 13 amino acids. CDR1 and CDR2 (germline): LGHNA, YSLEER. In DNA, the CDR3 is TGCGCCAGCAGCCAGGAGGGATGGGAGACCCAGTACTTC. This translates into CASSQEGWETQYF.

This clone came up once. This CDR3 reads CASRSDTYTEAFF. The DNA of the CDR3 is TGTGCCAGCAGATCAGACACATACACTGAAGCTTTCTTT. The gene calls are TRBV11-1 and TRBJ1-1; unclear D gene. The CDR3 has 13 amino acids. Per germline, CDR1 SGHAT and CDR2 FQDESV (reference sequence). Trimming removed 6 bases at V and 3 bases at J, with 11 bases between.

This clone appeared a single time. This chain joins TRBV9 and TRBJ2-2; D is undetermined. The CDR3 is 14 amino acids. The germline V gene has CDR1 SGDLS and CDR2 YYNGEE. Trimming shortened V by 3 bases and J by 0 bases, and 6 bases separated the two germline ends. CDR3 region: CASSGQTNTGELFF. The CDR3, as DNA: TGTGCCAGCAGCGGTCAAACGAACACCGGGGAGCTGTTTTTT.

This chain joins TRBV3-1 (or the pseudogene TRBV3-2) and TRBJ2-4; TRBD2 is a possible D gene (7 bases). CDR3 length: 14 amino acids. Germline assignment: CDR1 LGHDT and CDR2 YNNKEL (reference sequence). Trimming stripped 1 base from V and 8 bases from J, with 12 bases between. This CDR3 reads CASSQVEGGYIQYF. CDR3 sequence (DNA): TGTGCCAGCAGCCAAGTTGAGGGGGGGTACATTCAGTACTTC.

The V gene is TRBV10-3, the J gene TRBJ1-2, with D tentatively TRBD1 (5 bases). CDR1 and CDR2 from the germline V gene are ENHRY and SYGVKD. The CDR3 covers 15 residues. Between the trimmed V and J ends, which lost 0 bases and 5 bases, there was a span of 13 bases. CDR3 DNA: TGTGCCATCAGTGAGTCGGCGGGGGGGAAGTATGGCTACACCTTC. It is translated as CAISESAGGKYGYTF.

The chain combines TRBV19 with TRBJ2-7; D is possibly TRBD2 (5 bases). The CDR3 loop spans 15 amino acids. Germline CDR1 is LNHDA and CDR2 is SQIVND (reference sequence). V was pared by 6 bases and J by 2 bases, with 17 bases between. DNA of the CDR3: TGTGCCAGTAGCCCCCTCGCCGGGGATACCTACGAGCAGTACTTC. Its translation: CASSPLAGDTYEQYF.

J is TRBJ1-1 and V is TRBV18; perhaps TRBD1 as D (5 bases). Trimming took off 0 bases at V and 0 bases at J, with 17 bases between the two ends. CDR1 and CDR2 (germline): KGHSH, LQKENI. The CDR3 runs to 18 residues. This CDR3 reads CASSPPWVGRAVNTEAFF. CDR3 nucleotides: TGTGCCAGCTCACCACCGTGGGTAGGCAGGGCGGTGAACACTGAAGCTTTCTTT. Using reference TRBV18 and TRBJ1-1 for the parts outside the CDR3, the full variable domain is NAGVMQNPRHLVRRRGQEARLRCSPMKGHSHVYWYRQLPEEGLKFMVYLQKENIIDESGMPKERFSAEFPKEGPSILRIQQVVRGDSAAYFCASSPPWVGRAVNTEAFFGQGTRLTVV.

The genes are TRBV5-5 and TRBJ2-7; TRBD2 matches at 11 bases. This CDR3 has 14 residues. CDR1 is SGHKS and CDR2 is YYEKEE in the germline V gene (reference sequence). V dropped 3 bases and J dropped 7; count of bases not matched to a gene: 6. The CDR3 DNA follows: TGTGCCAGCAGCTACCCTAGCGGGGGGTATGAGCAGTACTTC. Its translation: CASSYPSGGYEQYF.

The chain couples TRBV3-1 (or the pseudogene TRBV3-2) to TRBJ2-3; 9 bases align to TRBD2. Looked up from germline, CDR1 is LGHDT and CDR2 is YNNKEL (reference sequence). Trimming took 0 bases from V and 2 from J; bases not matched to a gene: 3. CDR3 length: 16 residues. The CDR3 coding sequence is TGTGCCAGCAGCCAAGAATGGGGACTAGCCACAGATACGCAGTATTTT. It translates to CASSQEWGLATDTQYF.

The chain couples TRBV29-1 to TRBJ1-4; 7 bases are shared with TRBD1. The CDR3 has 13 residues. The junction had 6 bases not matched to a gene; V was cut back by 7 bases and J by 4 bases. The germline V gene encodes CDR1 SQVTM and CDR2 ANQGSEA. The CDR3 DNA follows: TGCAGCGCACGGACAGGAATTAATGAAAAACTGTTTTTT. It is translated as CSARTGINEKLFF.

This clone came up once. This chain joins TRBV4-1 and TRBJ1-2, with D uncertain. The CDR3 spans 14 residues. V lost 2 bases and J 4 bases, leaving 11 bases between the germline ends. Per the germline V gene, CDR1 is MGHRA and CDR2 is YSYEKL. The CDR3 sequence: CASSQPTGVYGYTF. In DNA, the CDR3 is TGCGCCAGCAGCCAACCTACGGGAGTCTATGGCTACACCTTC.

The rearrangement uses TRBV9 and TRBJ1-1, with 9 bases that match TRBD1. Trimming at V came to 0 bases and at J to 0 bases, leaving 12 bases not matched to a gene. Germline CDR1 and CDR2: SGDLS and YYNGEE. This CDR3 region has 19 residues. The CDR3 protein is CASSVAPWDRAGMNTEAFF. CDR3 nucleotide sequence: TGTGCCAGCAGCGTAGCCCCGTGGGACAGGGCGGGAATGAACACTGAAGCTTTCTTT. Drawing the rest from reference TRBV9 and TRBJ1-1, the complete variable domain is DSGVTQTPKHLITATGQRVTLRCSPRSGDLSVYWYQQSLDQGLQFLIQYYNGEERAKGNILERFSAQQFPDLHSELNLSSLELGDSALYFCASSVAPWDRAGMNTEAFFGQGTRLTVV.

The chain links TRBV6-5 to TRBJ1-2; TRBD1 matches 11 bases. The CDR3 runs to 14 residues. Per the germline V gene, CDR1 is MNHEY and CDR2 is SVGAGI. V was pared by 2 bases and J by 4 bases, with 0 bases of the junction left unmatched. The chain's CDR3 is CASSYGQGAYGYTF. The CDR3 nucleotides are TGTGCCAGCAGTTACGGACAGGGGGCCTATGGCTACACCTTC.

The chain joins TRBV2 to TRBJ1-1; D may be TRBD1 (5 bases). Germline CDR1 reads SNHLY; CDR2 reads FYNNEI. The V and J ends lost 3 bases and 6 bases respectively, with 14 bases between them. The CDR3 totals 14 residues. Here the CDR3 DNA reads TGTGCCAGCAGTGATTCTGGGGGGAGGGCTGAAGCTTTCTTT. Protein sequence: CASSDSGGRAEAFF.

The rearrangement links TRBV11-3 to TRBJ2-5; D may be TRBD1 (6 bases). Germline V CDR1 and CDR2: SGHNT, YENEEA. Trimming stripped 1 base from V and 0 bases from J, with 15 bases between. This CDR3 has 17 residues. In DNA form, the CDR3 reads TGTGCCAGCAGCTTAGGTAGAATCACAGGGCACCAAGAGACCCAGTACTTC. Amino acids: CASSLGRITGHQETQYF.